The T cell receptor beta chain described here comes from a study of T cell changes during pregnancy in multiple sclerosis. V trimming: 2 bases; J trimming: 6 bases; junction bases outside the gene matches: 3. The V gene's germline CDR1 is MNHEY and CDR2 SVGAGI. This CDR3 is 16 amino acids long. Measured with immunoSEQ multiplex PCR; TCRdb has only the in-frame clones, and not every one. The table has 40,000 to 60,000 clones, 91% seen once. The genes are TRBV6-5 and TRBJ2-2; 13 nucleotides align to TRBD2. The sample in question was CD8+ T cells from peripheral blood mononuclear cells, obtained after pregnancy. The TCR sequence derives from a female donor with multiple sclerosis, enrolled in a pregnancy study. The CDR3 protein is CASSYTGTSGAGELFF. The CDR3 DNA reads TGTGCCAGCAGTTACACCGGGACTAGCGGGGCCGGGGAGCTGTTTTTT.